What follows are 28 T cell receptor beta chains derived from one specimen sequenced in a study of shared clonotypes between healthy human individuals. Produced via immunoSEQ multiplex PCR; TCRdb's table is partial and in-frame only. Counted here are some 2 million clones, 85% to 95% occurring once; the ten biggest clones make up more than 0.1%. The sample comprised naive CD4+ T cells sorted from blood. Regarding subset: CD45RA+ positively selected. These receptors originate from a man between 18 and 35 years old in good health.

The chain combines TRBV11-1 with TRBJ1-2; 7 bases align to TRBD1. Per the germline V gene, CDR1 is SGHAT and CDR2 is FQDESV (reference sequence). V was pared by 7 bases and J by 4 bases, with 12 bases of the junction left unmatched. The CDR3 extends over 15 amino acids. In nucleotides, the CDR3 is TGTGCCAGCACTACTGGAGACAGGGAGGGCTATGGCTACACCTTC. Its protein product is CASTTGDREGYGYTF.

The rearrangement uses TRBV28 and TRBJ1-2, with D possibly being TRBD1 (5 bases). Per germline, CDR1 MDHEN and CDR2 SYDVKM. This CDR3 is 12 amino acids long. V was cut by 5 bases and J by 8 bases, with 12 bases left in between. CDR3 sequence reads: CASSNQGRGYTF. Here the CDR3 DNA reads TGTGCCAGCAGTAACCAGGGACGGGGCTACACCTTC.

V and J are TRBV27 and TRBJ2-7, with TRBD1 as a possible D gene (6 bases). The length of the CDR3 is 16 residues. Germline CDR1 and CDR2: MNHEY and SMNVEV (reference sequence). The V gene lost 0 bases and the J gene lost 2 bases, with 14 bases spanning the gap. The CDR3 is CASSLSQGPITYEQYF. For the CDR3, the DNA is TGTGCCAGCAGTTTATCGCAGGGGCCGATAACCTACGAGCAGTACTTC.

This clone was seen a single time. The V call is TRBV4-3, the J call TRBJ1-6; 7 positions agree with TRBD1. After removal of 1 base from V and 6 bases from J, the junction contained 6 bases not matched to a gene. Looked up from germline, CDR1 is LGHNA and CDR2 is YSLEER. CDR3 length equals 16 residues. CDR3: CASSQAGGTGNSPLHF. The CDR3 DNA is TGCGCCAGCAGCCAAGCAGGGGGTACGGGTAATTCACCCCTCCACTTT.

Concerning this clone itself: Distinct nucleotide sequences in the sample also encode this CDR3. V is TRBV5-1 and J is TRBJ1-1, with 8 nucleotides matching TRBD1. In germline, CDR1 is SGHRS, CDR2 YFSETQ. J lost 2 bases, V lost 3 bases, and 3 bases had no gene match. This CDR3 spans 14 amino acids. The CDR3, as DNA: TGCGCCAGCAGCTCGGACAGGGCTAACACTGAAGCTTTCTTT. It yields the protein CASSSDRANTEAFF.

The DNA of the CDR3 is TGTGCCAGCAGCCCCGGGAGCGGGGCTCAAGAGACCCAGTACTTC. Amino acids: CASSPGSGAQETQYF. The chain carries TRBV7-6 and TRBJ2-5; 7 bases map to TRBD2. V shed 5 bases and J 2 bases; nucleotides not matched to a gene: 8. The CDR3 loop spans 15 amino acids. Per germline, CDR1 SGHVS and CDR2 FNYEAQ.

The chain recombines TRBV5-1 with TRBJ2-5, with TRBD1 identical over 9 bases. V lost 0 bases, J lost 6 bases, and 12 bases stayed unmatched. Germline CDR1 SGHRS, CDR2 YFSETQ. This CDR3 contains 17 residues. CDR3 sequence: CASSLEGQGTRTKTQYF. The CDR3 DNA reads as TGCGCCAGCAGCTTGGAGGGACAGGGTACAAGGACGAAGACCCAGTACTTC. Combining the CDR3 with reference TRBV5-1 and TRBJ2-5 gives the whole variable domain KAGVTQTPRYLIKTRGQQVTLSCSPISGHRSVSWYQQTPGQGLQFLFEYFSETQRNKGNFPGRFSGRQFSNSRSEMNVSTLELGDSALYLCASSLEGQGTRTKTQYFGPGTRLLVL.

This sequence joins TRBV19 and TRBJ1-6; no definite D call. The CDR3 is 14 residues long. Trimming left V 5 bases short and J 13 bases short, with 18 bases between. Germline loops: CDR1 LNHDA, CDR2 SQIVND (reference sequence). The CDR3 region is CASSDGRARWPLHF. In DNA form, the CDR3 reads TGTGCCAGTAGTGACGGCCGGGCAAGGTGGCCCCTCCACTTT.

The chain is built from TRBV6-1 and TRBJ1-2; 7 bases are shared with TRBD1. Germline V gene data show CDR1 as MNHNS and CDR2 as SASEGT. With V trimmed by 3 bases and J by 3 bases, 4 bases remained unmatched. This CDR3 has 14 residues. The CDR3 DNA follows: TGTGCCAGCAGTGAGACCGGGACAGACTATGGCTACACCTTC. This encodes CASSETGTDYGYTF.

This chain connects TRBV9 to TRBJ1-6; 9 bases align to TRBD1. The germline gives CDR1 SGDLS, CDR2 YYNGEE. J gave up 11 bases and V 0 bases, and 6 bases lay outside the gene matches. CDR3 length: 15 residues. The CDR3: CASSVADRGVTPLHF. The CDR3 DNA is TGTGCCAGCAGCGTAGCGGACAGGGGAGTCACACCCCTCCACTTT.

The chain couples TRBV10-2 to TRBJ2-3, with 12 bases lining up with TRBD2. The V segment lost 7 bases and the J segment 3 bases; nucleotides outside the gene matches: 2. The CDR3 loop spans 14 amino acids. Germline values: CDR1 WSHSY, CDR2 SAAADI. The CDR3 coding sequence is TGCGCCAGCACGCTAGCGGGAGGGACAGATACGCAGTATTTT. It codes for CASTLAGGTDTQYF.

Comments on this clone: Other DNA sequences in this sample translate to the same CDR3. The CDR3 sequence is CASSLGGTETYEQYF. Written as DNA, the CDR3 is TGCGCCAGCAGCTTGGGGGGGACGGAGACCTACGAGCAGTACTTC. The chain recombines TRBV5-1 with TRBJ2-7, with D tentatively TRBD1 or TRBD2 (5 bases each). The ends were cut back, 0 bases at V and 2 bases at J, with 12 bases in the middle. Germline V CDR1 and CDR2: SGHRS, YFSETQ. The CDR3 spans 15 residues.

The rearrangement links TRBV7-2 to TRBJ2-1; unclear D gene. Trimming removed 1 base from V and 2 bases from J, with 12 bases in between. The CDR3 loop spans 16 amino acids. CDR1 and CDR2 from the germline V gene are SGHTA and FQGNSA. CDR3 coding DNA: TGTGCCAGCAGCTTAGGTCCTATATCCCCCTACAATGAGCAGTTCTTC. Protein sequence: CASSLGPISPYNEQFF. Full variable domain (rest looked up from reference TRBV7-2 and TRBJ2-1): GAGVSQSPSNKVTEKGKDVELRCDPISGHTALYWYRQSLGQGLEFLIYFQGNSAPDKSGLPSDRFSAERTGGSVSTLTIQRTQQEDSAVYLCASSLGPISPYNEQFFGPGTRLTVL.

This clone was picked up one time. Written as DNA, the CDR3 is TGCAGCGCCCCGCCGGCGACAGGGACGGCGAACACCGGGGAGCTGTTTTTT. It is translated as CSAPPATGTANTGELFF. This chain uses TRBV29-1 with TRBJ2-2; 7 bases are a match to TRBD1. The CDR3 sequence is 17 residues long. The germline gives CDR1 SQVTM, CDR2 ANQGSEA. V was pared by 7 bases and J by 0 bases, with 14 bases of the junction left unmatched.

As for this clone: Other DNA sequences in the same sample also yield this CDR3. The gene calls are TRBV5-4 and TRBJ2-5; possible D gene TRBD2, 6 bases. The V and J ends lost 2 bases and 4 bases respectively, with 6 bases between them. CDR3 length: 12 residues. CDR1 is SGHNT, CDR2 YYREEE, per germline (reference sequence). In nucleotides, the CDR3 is TGTGCCAGCAGCTTAGCGGGAGAGACCCAGTACTTC. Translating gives CASSLAGETQYF.

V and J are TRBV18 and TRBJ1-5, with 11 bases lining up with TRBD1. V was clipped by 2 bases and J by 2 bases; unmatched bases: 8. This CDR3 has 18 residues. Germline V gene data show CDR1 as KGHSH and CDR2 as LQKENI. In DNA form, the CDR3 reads TGTGCCAGCTCACCAGCCGGGACAGGGGGTAGGGGCAATCAGCCCCAGCATTTT. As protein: CASSPAGTGGRGNQPQHF.

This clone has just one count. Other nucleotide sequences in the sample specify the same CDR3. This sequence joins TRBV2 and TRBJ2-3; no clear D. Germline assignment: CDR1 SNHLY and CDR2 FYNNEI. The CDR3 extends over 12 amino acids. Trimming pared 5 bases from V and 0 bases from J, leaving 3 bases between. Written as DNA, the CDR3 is TGTGCCAGCAGTTATAGCACAGATACGCAGTATTTT. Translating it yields CASSYSTDTQYF.

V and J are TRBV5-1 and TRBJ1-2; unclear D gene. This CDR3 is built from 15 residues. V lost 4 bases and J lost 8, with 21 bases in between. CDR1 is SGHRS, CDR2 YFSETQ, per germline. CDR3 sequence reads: CASSLGSPLESGYTF. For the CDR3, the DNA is TGCGCCAGCAGCCTGGGGAGCCCCCTAGAATCCGGCTACACCTTC.

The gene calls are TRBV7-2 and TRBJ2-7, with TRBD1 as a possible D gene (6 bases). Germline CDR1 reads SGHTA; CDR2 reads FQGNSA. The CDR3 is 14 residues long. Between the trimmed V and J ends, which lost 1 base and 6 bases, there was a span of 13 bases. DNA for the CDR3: TGTGCCAGCAGCTTAGTCCCCGACAGGTCCGAGCAGTACTTC. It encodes CASSLVPDRSEQYF.

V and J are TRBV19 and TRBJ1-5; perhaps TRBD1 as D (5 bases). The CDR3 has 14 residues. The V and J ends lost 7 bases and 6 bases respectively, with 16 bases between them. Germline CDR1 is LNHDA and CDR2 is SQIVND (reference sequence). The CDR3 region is CASTLGGNGQPQHF. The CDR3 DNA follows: TGTGCCAGTACCCTTGGGGGGAATGGTCAGCCCCAGCATTTT.

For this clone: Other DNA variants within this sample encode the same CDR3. The CDR3 region is CASSLGTDPYEQYF. The CDR3 DNA follows: TGCGCCAGCAGCTTAGGGACAGATCCCTACGAGCAGTACTTC. This chain links TRBV5-1 with TRBJ2-7, with 7 bases aligning to TRBD1. Per the germline V gene, CDR1 is SGHRS and CDR2 is YFSETQ. The V and J ends lost 2 bases and 2 bases, in that order; junction bases with no gene match: 4. There are 14 residues in the CDR3. Using reference TRBV5-1 and TRBJ2-7 for the parts outside the CDR3, the full variable domain is KAGVTQTPRYLIKTRGQQVTLSCSPISGHRSVSWYQQTPGQGLQFLFEYFSETQRNKGNFPGRFSGRQFSNSRSEMNVSTLELGDSALYLCASSLGTDPYEQYFGPGTRLTVT.

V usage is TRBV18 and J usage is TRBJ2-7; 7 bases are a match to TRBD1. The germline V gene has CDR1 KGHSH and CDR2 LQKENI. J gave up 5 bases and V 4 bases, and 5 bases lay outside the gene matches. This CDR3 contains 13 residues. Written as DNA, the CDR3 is TGTGCCAGCTCACAGGGGACAGTAAACGAGCAGTACTTC. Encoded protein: CASSQGTVNEQYF.

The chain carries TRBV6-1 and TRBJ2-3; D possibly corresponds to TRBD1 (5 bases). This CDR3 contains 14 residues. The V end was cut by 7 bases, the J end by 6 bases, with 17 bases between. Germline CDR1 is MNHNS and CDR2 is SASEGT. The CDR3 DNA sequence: TGTGCCAGCACCTCTTTCAAGGGGTCGGATACGCAGTATTTT. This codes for CASTSFKGSDTQYF.

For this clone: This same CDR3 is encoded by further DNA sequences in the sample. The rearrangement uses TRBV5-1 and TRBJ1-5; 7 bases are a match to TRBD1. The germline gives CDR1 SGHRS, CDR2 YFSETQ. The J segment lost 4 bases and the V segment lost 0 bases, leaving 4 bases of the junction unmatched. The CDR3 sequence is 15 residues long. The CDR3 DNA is TGCGCCAGCAGCTTGGGGGACAGTTTAAATCAGCCCCAGCATTTT. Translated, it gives CASSLGDSLNQPQHF.

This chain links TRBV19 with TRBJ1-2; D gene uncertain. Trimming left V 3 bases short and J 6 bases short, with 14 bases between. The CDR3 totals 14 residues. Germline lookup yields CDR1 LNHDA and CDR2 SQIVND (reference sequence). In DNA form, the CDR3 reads TGTGCCAGTAGTATGGAGGGAGTGGTGAATGGCTACACCTTC. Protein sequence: CASSMEGVVNGYTF.

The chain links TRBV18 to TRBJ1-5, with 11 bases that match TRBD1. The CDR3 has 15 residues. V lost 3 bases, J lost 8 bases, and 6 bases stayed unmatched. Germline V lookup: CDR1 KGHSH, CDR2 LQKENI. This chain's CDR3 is CASSPLGTGGEPQHF. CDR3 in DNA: TGTGCCAGCTCACCCCTAGGGACAGGGGGTGAGCCCCAGCATTTT.

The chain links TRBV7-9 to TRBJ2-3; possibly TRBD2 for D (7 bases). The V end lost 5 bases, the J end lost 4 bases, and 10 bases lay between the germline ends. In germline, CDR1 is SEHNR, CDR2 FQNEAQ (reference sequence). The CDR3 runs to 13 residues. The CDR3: CASSRGASDTQYF. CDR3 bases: TGTGCCAGCAGCCGGGGGGCATCAGATACGCAGTATTTT.

As DNA, the CDR3 is TGTGCCAGCAGCTCTGGACAGGCGAGCTCCTACGAGCAGTACTTC. Protein sequence: CASSSGQASSYEQYF. This chain uses TRBV5-4 with TRBJ2-7; 7 bases match TRBD1. The CDR3 has 15 amino acids. CDR1 is SGHNT, CDR2 YYREEE, per germline (reference sequence). Trimming took 3 bases from V and 0 from J; bases not matched to a gene: 6.